This T cell receptor (beta chain) comes out of a study of cytomegalovirus exposure and HLA in healthy donors. As for the study in general: Early released data had tens of millions of unique TCRs, all coming from HLA-typed donors.

The PCR employed 60 Vbeta primers together with 13 Jbeta primers. Methods used by the authors: Later work found around 85 million unique TCR beta chains, with 9 million to 13 million shared. TCRdb keeps only in-frame clones here, not all; method: immunoSEQ multiplex PCR. D and trimming were read from the DNA, whereas the V and J calls and clone size are those reported in that table. The table shows around 170,000 clones, with roughly 80% occurring only once. The clonotype comes from a man aged 40-49 years in good health and CMV-seropositive. The sequencing sample was made of PBMCs.

CDR3 residues: CAWSRGETQYF. The CDR3 DNA reads as TGTGCCTGGAGCAGGGGGGAGACCCAGTACTTC. V is TRBV30 and J is TRBJ2-5; TRBD1 agrees at 7 bases. The CDR3 extends over 11 amino acids. CDR1 and CDR2 from the germline V gene are GTSNPN and SVGIG (reference sequence). Trimming cost V 3 bases and J 5 bases; bases outside gene matches: 0.